The 21 T cell receptor delta chains in this list originate from one sample, sequenced in a study of gamma-delta chains in newborns, infants, children. TCRdb re-analyzed the reads via CATT. The sample consists of 6,100 or so delta-chain clones, roughly 14% of them appearing once. The sequencing used blood, collected at baseline. The receptors here all came from a child who was a newborn, infant or young child, either healthy, febrile or measles-vaccinated (not recorded which).

This clone was seen many times. V and J are TRDV1 and TRDJ1; 13 positions agree with TRDD3. Germline loops: CDR1 TSWWSYY, CDR2 QGS. This CDR3 is built from 25 residues. The V segment lost 0 bases and the J segment 2 bases; nucleotides outside the gene matches: 27. Here the CDR3 reads CALGELVLLPVPFTGGYARTDKLIF. CDR3 DNA sequence: TGTGCTCTTGGGGAACTAGTCCTCCTACCGGTCCCTTTTACTGGGGGATACGCGAGGACCGATAAACTCATCTTT.

In this sample, this clone is medium-sized. This chain connects TRDV2 to TRDJ3; TRDD3 matches at 8 bases. The CDR3 runs to 19 residues. CDR1 and CDR2 (germline): GEAIGNYY, EKD. V trimming: 0 bases; J trimming: 0 bases; junction bases outside the gene matches: 6. CDR3 DNA sequence: TGTGCCTGTGACACCACTGGGGGGCCGAGCTCCTGGGACACCCGACAGATGTTTTTC. It yields the protein CACDTTGGPSSWDTRQMFF.

Regarding this clone: The protein TCRdb gives is from a much larger clone and does not agree with this DNA's translation at residue 12, likely a read error; the protein shown here comes from the DNA. V is TRDV3 and J is TRDJ1; 7 bases agree with TRDD3. Germline CDR1 and CDR2: TVYSNPD and GDNSRS (reference sequence). The CDR3 covers 17 residues. The V segment lost 4 bases and the J segment 3 bases; nucleotides outside the gene matches: 20. The CDR3 here is CACTLGYWGTYADKLIF. In DNA, the CDR3 is TGTGCCTGCACCCTGGGGTACTGGGGAACTTACGCCGATAAACTCATCTTT.

A few counts support this clone. Different DNA sequences within this sample yield the same CDR3. The chain recombines TRDV2 with TRDJ3; TRDD3 aligns across 10 bases. V dropped 0 bases and J dropped 1; count of bases not matched to a gene: 2. The CDR3 runs 18 residues. Germline V gene lookup returns CDR1 GEAIGNYY and CDR2 EKD. The CDR3 DNA sequence: TGTGCCTGTGACACCGGGGGATACGGTTCCTGGGACACCCGACAGATGTTTTTC. This sequence encodes CACDTGGYGSWDTRQMFF.

This clone is termed medium-sized. The chain carries TRDV1 and TRDJ1, with 8 nucleotides matching TRDD3. Germline V CDR1 and CDR2: TSWWSYY, QGS. CDR3 size: 17 residues. Trimming cost V 2 bases and J 0 bases; bases outside gene matches: 8. The CDR3, as DNA: TGTGCTCTTGGGGAAAAGGACTGGGGGTTCGACACCGATAAACTCATCTTT. Its protein product is CALGEKDWGFDTDKLIF.

As concerns this clone: A much larger clone is a single base away; this may be a read error. V and J are TRDV1 and TRDJ1; TRDD3 matches at 12 bases. The V and J ends lost 3 bases and 7 bases, in that order; junction bases with no gene match: 36. The CDR3 is 25 amino acids. CDR1 and CDR2 (germline): TSWWSYY, QGS. Here the CDR3 reads CALGDSHWAFLEGRLGDTIRGKLIF. CDR3 nucleotide sequence: TGTGCTCTTGGGGACTCACACTGGGCCTTCCTAGAAGGGAGGCTGGGGGATACGATCCGAGGTAAACTCATCTTT.

This clone was picked up a small number of times. The chain has TRDV2 and TRDJ3; 10 nucleotides line up with TRDD3. V was pared by 0 bases and J by 0 bases, with 4 bases of the junction left unmatched. Germline V gene sequence: CDR1 GEAIGNYY, CDR2 EKD. CDR3 size: 19 residues. The CDR3 region is CACDTLLGDRSWDTRQMFF. CDR3 coding DNA: TGTGCCTGTGACACCTTACTGGGGGATCGCTCCTGGGACACCCGACAGATGTTTTTC.

This clone was detected once. Compared with germline, one end of the junction differs, possibly owing to a read error. The gene calls are TRDV2 and TRDJ1; TRDD3 matches at 9 bases. CDR3 size: 13 residues. CDR1 is GEAIGNYY, CDR2 EKD, per germline. CDR3 coding DNA: TGTGCCTGTGACGCCTGGGGGATCGATGAACTCATCTTT. The encoded protein is CACDAWGIDELIF.

This clone turned up a few times. For this DNA, TCRdb reports the protein of a much larger clone, which diverges at residue 10, most likely from a read error; the protein presented here is translated directly from the DNA. The chain is built from TRDV3 and TRDJ1; 7 positions agree with TRDD3. The CDR3 runs to 15 residues. CDR1 TVYSNPD and CDR2 GDNSRS come from the germline V gene (reference sequence). Losses at the gene ends were 2 bases for V and 3 bases for J; bases not matched to a gene: 12. The CDR3 here is CAFEGGIPHADKLIF. Written as DNA, the CDR3 is TGTGCCTTTGAAGGGGGGATTCCTCACGCCGATAAACTCATCTTT.

This clone is medium-sized within its sample. The V call is TRDV1, the J call TRDJ1, with D perhaps TRDD2 (5 bases). With 6 bases removed from V and 0 bases from J, the gap between germline ends came to 17 bases. In germline, CDR1 is TSWWSYY, CDR2 QGS. The CDR3 covers 16 residues. The CDR3 reads CALGPTLTLYTDKLIF. The CDR3 region has the DNA TGTGCTCTTGGCCCTACCCTTACGCTGTACACCGATAAACTCATCTTT.

A few counts support this clone. The chain carries TRDV2 and TRDJ1; 12 bases agree with TRDD3. The length of the CDR3 is 17 residues. V dropped 0 bases and J dropped 7; count of bases not matched to a gene: 11. Germline CDR1 and CDR2: GEAIGNYY and EKD. The CDR3 DNA sequence: TGTGCCTGTGACACCGCCTTCTTTACTGGGGGATACTGTAAACTCATCTTT. It specifies CACDTAFFTGGYCKLIF.

In its sample, this clone was seen a few times. This DNA's translation and the protein TCRdb lists, from a much larger clone, do not match at residue 13, likely due to a read error; the protein shown is translated from the DNA. The rearrangement links TRDV2 to TRDJ1; D is ambiguous. Germline V gives CDR1 GEAIGNYY, CDR2 EKD. The CDR3 sequence is 15 residues long. CDR3 amino acids: CACDTVEGSTDKPIF. The CDR3 coding sequence is TGTGCCTGTGACACCGTGGAGGGTAGCACCGATAAACCCATCTTT.

This clone is labeled medium-sized. This chain uses TRDV2 with TRDJ3; D perhaps matches TRDD3 (5 bases). Per germline, CDR1 GEAIGNYY and CDR2 EKD. The CDR3 contains 18 residues. With 4 bases removed from V and 0 bases from J, the gap between germline ends came to 15 bases. The CDR3 bases are TGTGCCTGTGATCTCACTGGTCTCGCCTCCTGGGACACCCGACAGATGTTTTTC. Its protein product is CACDLTGLASWDTRQMFF.

There are a few counts of this clone. The chain couples TRDV1 to TRDJ1; possibly TRDD3 for D (5 bases). Looked up from germline, CDR1 is TSWWSYY and CDR2 is QGS. V was cut by 6 bases and J by 2 bases, with 34 bases left in between. The CDR3 is 21 amino acids. The DNA for the CDR3 is TGTGCTCTTGGTTGTTCGCCCAGGGGGCTTACGGGAGTACTGTTTACCGATAAACTCATCTTT. Translating gives CALGCSPRGLTGVLFTDKLIF.

The chain uses TRDV1 and TRDJ1; 11 nucleotides align to TRDD3. The CDR3 contains 24 residues. CDR1 is TSWWSYY, CDR2 QGS, per germline. V gave up 0 bases and J gave up 3 bases; unmatched junction bases: 27. This CDR3 is CALGELTRSTVLYWGIVGADKLIF. CDR3 nucleotides: TGTGCTCTTGGGGAACTTACGCGATCTACGGTGCTGTACTGGGGGATAGTGGGGGCCGATAAACTCATCTTT.

Concerning this clone: A far larger clone lies a single base away; this is likely a read error. Distinct nucleotide sequences in the sample also encode this CDR3. The rearrangement uses TRDV3 and TRDJ1; 8 positions match TRDD3. The CDR3 is 14 amino acids. Germline V gene lookup returns CDR1 TVYSNPD and CDR2 GDNSRS (reference sequence). The CDR3 here is CASTGGLYTDKLIF. CDR3 coding DNA: TGCGCCTCTACTGGGGGGTTGTACACCGATAAACTCATCTTT.

With regard to this clone: Given a far larger clone just one base away, this is likely a sequencing read error. The same CDR3 can be traced to other DNA sequences in this sample. The chain combines TRDV1 with TRDJ2; TRDD3 agrees at 8 bases. The V gene's germline CDR1 is TSWWSYY and CDR2 QGS. This CDR3 region has 22 residues. J lost 7 bases, V lost 3 bases, and 28 bases had no gene match. The DNA of the CDR3 is TGTGCTCTTGGGGACCTCAACTTCCTTTTCCTTTGGGGATACCCCTTAAAAGCACAACTCTTCTTT. As protein: CALGDLNFLFLWGYPLKAQLFF.

This clone showed up many times. This rearrangement joins TRDV1 to TRDJ2, with D possibly being TRDD3 (8 bases). The CDR3 sequence is 22 residues long. Germline V gives CDR1 TSWWSYY, CDR2 QGS. Trimming cost V 4 bases and J 0 bases, with 30 bases left between them. The CDR3 coding sequence is TGTGCTCTTGGGGTCGCTTTCCTACCAGGTGGGGGATGGCACGCTTTGACAGCACAACTCTTCTTT. It yields the protein CALGVAFLPGGGWHALTAQLFF.

Points on this clone: It is unclear where the CDR3 begins or ends on the DNA, so no DNA is shown, and the CDR3 is as TCRdb lists it. V is TRAV29/DV5 and J is TRDJ1; the table's D call, TRDD3, has no DNA check behind it. CDR1 NSMFDY and CDR2 ISSIKDK come from the germline V gene. The CDR3 region is 23 residues in length, termini included. CDR3 protein: CSVLLCSKAFLLNWGIGTDKLIF.

As to this clone: Other DNA sequences in this sample translate to the same CDR3. The chain employs TRDV2 and TRDJ3; D unresolved. V dropped 1 base and J dropped 0 bases, with 9 bases sitting between them. This CDR3 has 17 residues. Germline V gene lookup returns CDR1 GEAIGNYY and CDR2 EKD. The CDR3 reads CACDTVLSSWDTRQMFF. DNA of the CDR3: TGTGCCTGTGACACGGTACTTAGCTCCTGGGACACCCGACAGATGTTTTTC.

By share, this clone counts as medium-sized. Within the sample, other DNA sequences also encode this same CDR3. V usage is TRDV2 and J usage is TRDJ1; 9 nucleotides align to TRDD3. Per germline, CDR1 GEAIGNYY and CDR2 EKD. The CDR3 length is 15 residues. V trimming: 3 bases; J trimming: 0 bases; junction bases outside the gene matches: 4. The CDR3 nucleotides are TGTGCCTGTGACCGACTGGGGGAGCACACCGATAAACTCATCTTT. This sequence encodes CACDRLGEHTDKLIF.